This T cell receptor (beta chain) was observed in a study of T cell responses to AZD1222 COVID-19 vaccine. Findings of the study overall: Unmutated variant regions reportedly attract nearly half of all spike-specific TCRs.

The CDR3 spans 17 residues. The V segment lost 4 bases and the J segment 5 bases; nucleotides outside the gene matches: 9. Germline V CDR1 and CDR2: SGHNT, YENEEA. Here immunoSEQ multiplex PCR was the method, and the copy in TCRdb shows in-frame clones only, minus some. In the table there are 150,000 to 200,000 clones, 88% of which are singletons. Comments on this clone: Its antigen is unknown.

Sequenced material: peripheral blood, taken on day 0 of AZD1222 vaccination. The receptor was derived from an adult in good health. The chain has TRBV11-3 and TRBJ2-5; 14 bases map to TRBD2. CDR3 DNA: TGTGCCAGCAGCTCCACCGGGACTAGCGGGAGCGCCGAGACCCAGTACTTC. Translated, it gives CASSSTGTSGSAETQYF.